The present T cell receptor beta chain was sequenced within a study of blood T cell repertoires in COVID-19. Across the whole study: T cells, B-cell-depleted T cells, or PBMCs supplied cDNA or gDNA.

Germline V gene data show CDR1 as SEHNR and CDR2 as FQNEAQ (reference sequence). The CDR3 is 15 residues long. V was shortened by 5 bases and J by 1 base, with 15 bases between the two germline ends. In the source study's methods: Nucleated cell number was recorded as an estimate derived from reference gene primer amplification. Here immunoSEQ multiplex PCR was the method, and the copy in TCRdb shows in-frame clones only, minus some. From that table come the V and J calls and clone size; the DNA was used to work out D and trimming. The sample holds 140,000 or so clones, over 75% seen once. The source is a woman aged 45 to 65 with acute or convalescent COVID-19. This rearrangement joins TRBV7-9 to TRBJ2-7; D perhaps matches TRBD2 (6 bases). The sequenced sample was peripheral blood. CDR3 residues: CASSPIAAASYEQYF. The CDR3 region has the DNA TGTGCCAGCAGCCCTATAGCGGCAGCGTCCTACGAGCAGTACTTC.